The rows below give T cell receptor beta chains drawn from one sample of a study of cytomegalovirus exposure and HLA in healthy donors. Measured with immunoSEQ multiplex PCR; TCRdb has only the in-frame clones, and not every one. There are roughly 330,000 clones in the sample; about 90% occur only once, and over 1% lies in the top ten. The sample was PBMCs. The receptors originated from a woman aged 25 to 39 in good health and CMV-seropositive. Both conserved end residues are part of each CDR3. The order of the fields is CDR3 protein, V gene, J gene.

cdr3_aa: CASTEYEQYF
v_call: TRBV6-1
j_call: TRBJ2-7

cdr3_aa: CASSLRDSNQPQHF
v_call: TRBV28
j_call: TRBJ1-5

cdr3_aa: CASSQLQSPPSTDTQYF
v_call: TRBV4-1
j_call: TRBJ2-3

cdr3_aa: CASSEQGVRETQYF
v_call: TRBV2
j_call: TRBJ2-5

cdr3_aa: CASRPGTGGRSTEAFF
v_call: TRBV28
j_call: TRBJ1-1

cdr3_aa: CAWSVPGTGYEQYF
v_call: TRBV30
j_call: TRBJ2-7

cdr3_aa: CASSGPGTGGGTEAFF
v_call: TRBV9
j_call: TRBJ1-1

cdr3_aa: CASSQVLGGWSYEQYF
v_call: TRBV4-3
j_call: TRBJ2-7

cdr3_aa: CSVDGGEQFF
v_call: TRBV29-1
j_call: TRBJ2-1

cdr3_aa: CASSFGGGAYNEQFF
v_call: TRBV28
j_call: TRBJ2-1

cdr3_aa: CASSFNGLAGDYEQYF
v_call: TRBV7-9
j_call: TRBJ2-7

cdr3_aa: CASSPQVYTNEQYF
v_call: TRBV9
j_call: TRBJ2-7

cdr3_aa: CASSPMYGTGTGELFF
v_call: TRBV9
j_call: TRBJ2-2

cdr3_aa: CASRRGDSNQPQHF
v_call: TRBV27
j_call: TRBJ1-5

cdr3_aa: CASSLGTGTSGSYVETQYF
v_call: TRBV28
j_call: TRBJ2-5

cdr3_aa: CASSPAQAQVSNQPQHF
v_call: TRBV18
j_call: TRBJ1-5

cdr3_aa: CASNDRGFGYTF
v_call: TRBV2
j_call: TRBJ1-2

cdr3_aa: CASSDLPGQGRYGYTF
v_call: TRBV6-4
j_call: TRBJ1-2

cdr3_aa: CASSQDKVNYEQYF
v_call: TRBV4-2
j_call: TRBJ2-7

cdr3_aa: CASSLSTGPGRSTEAFF
v_call: TRBV27
j_call: TRBJ1-1

cdr3_aa: CASSLRGVGNEQFF
v_call: TRBV6-5
j_call: TRBJ2-1

cdr3_aa: CASSEGRENTEAFF
v_call: TRBV10-1
j_call: TRBJ1-1

cdr3_aa: CASRGVLRNTEAFF
v_call: TRBV4-1
j_call: TRBJ1-1